Shown below are 9 T cell receptor beta chains from a single sample sequenced in a study of cytotoxic CD8 clonotypes in ibrutinib-treated CLL. Assay: immunoSEQ multiplex PCR; the TCRdb copy retains only in-frame clones and omits some. Of around 92,000 clones in the sample, 60% to 80% were seen once. The sequencing here drew on PBMCs, taken after 24 months of ibrutinib treatment. The source of these receptors is a human donor with chronic lymphocytic leukemia.

V gene TRBV18 combines with J gene TRBJ2-7; 11 positions match TRBD2. From germline, CDR1 is KGHSH and CDR2 LQKENI. The CDR3 sequence is 17 residues long. V lost 0 bases and J lost 2; bases outside the gene matches: 6. CDR3 loop: CASSPPLLAGEPYEQYF. CDR3 DNA: TGTGCCAGCTCACCACCTTTACTAGCGGGAGAACCCTACGAGCAGTACTTC.

This clone appeared a single time. This rearrangement joins TRBV7-2 to TRBJ2-5; 9 nucleotides agree with TRBD1. This CDR3 is built from 15 residues. Germline V gene sequence: CDR1 SGHTA, CDR2 FQGNSA. V lost 5 bases, J lost 5 bases, and 9 bases stayed unmatched. CDR3: CASSAGQGGRETQYF. The CDR3 nucleotides read TGTGCCAGCAGCGCGGGACAGGGAGGGCGGGAGACCCAGTACTTC.

The rearrangement links TRBV6-5 to TRBJ1-1; 8 nucleotides agree with TRBD1. Germline V lookup: CDR1 MNHEY, CDR2 SVGAGI. The CDR3 sequence is 14 residues long. V was clipped by 4 bases and J by 6 bases; unmatched bases: 7. The CDR3 DNA sequence: TGTGCCAGCAGTTCCCGGACAGGGTTCGCTGAAGCTTTCTTT. Protein sequence: CASSSRTGFAEAFF.

The rearrangement links TRBV5-6 to TRBJ2-7; perhaps TRBD2 as D (5 bases). The ends were cut back, 7 bases at V and 7 bases at J, with 18 bases in the middle. CDR1 is SGHDT and CDR2 is YYEEEE in the germline V gene. The CDR3 extends over 13 amino acids. DNA of the CDR3: TGTGCCAGCTCTCCGGGTCAAACTAGGGAGCAGTACTTC. Its translation: CASSPGQTREQYF.

The chain is built from TRBV7-2 and TRBJ2-3; the D is unclear. Germline V gives CDR1 SGHTA, CDR2 FQGNSA. The CDR3 has 14 residues. Trimming stripped 0 bases from V and 6 bases from J, with 10 bases between. CDR3 residues: CASSLARTGDTQYF. The CDR3 DNA reads TGTGCCAGCAGCTTAGCGCGGACCGGGGATACGCAGTATTTT.

This clone was counted between two and nine times. V is TRBV6-4 and J is TRBJ1-1, with D possibly TRBD1 on 5 matching bases. CDR1 and CDR2 from the germline V gene are MRHNA and SNTAGT. The CDR3 is 14 amino acids. Trimming shortened V by 3 bases and J by 1 base, and 9 bases separated the two germline ends. As DNA, the CDR3 is TGTGCCAGCAGTGAGCAGCAGGGGAACACTGAAGCTTTCTTT. Amino acid sequence: CASSEQQGNTEAFF.

J is TRBJ2-2 and V is TRBV25-1; the D is unclear. The CDR3 runs to 15 residues. Germline-derived CDR1 and CDR2 are MGHDK and SYGVNS. V was clipped by 3 bases and J by 5 bases, with 13 bases between them. CDR3 nucleotide sequence: TGTGCCAGCAGTGACCCCTCGCCGGCAACCGGGGAGCTGTTTTTT. Amino acid sequence: CASSDPSPATGELFF.

The chain couples TRBV27 to TRBJ2-7, with TRBD2 identical over 11 bases. Trimming removed 4 bases from V and 0 bases from J; junction bases left unmatched: 20. The CDR3 runs 21 residues. Germline CDR1 reads MNHEY; CDR2 reads SMNVEV (reference sequence). DNA of the CDR3: TGTGCCAGCAGTTCAAGAGGGACATGGTGGACTAGCGGGTTTAGCTCCTACGAGCAGTACTTC. It encodes CASSSRGTWWTSGFSSYEQYF.

This clone was counted once. This chain uses TRBV11-2 with TRBJ2-1; D unclear. The CDR3 extends over 12 amino acids. Germline CDR1 SGHAT, CDR2 FQNNGV. V lost 5 bases and J 10 bases, leaving 12 bases between the germline ends. CDR3 region: CASSPPRGEQFF. In DNA, the CDR3 is TGTGCCAGCAGCCCCCCAAGAGGAGAGCAGTTCTTC.